These T cell receptor beta chains were read from a single sample in a study of blood T cell repertoires in COVID-19. The assay was immunoSEQ multiplex PCR, and TCRdb's table has in-frame clones only and misses some. Here the sample spans roughly 480,000 clones, approximately 89% being singletons. What was sequenced was peripheral blood. All receptors come from a young man with COVID-19, enrolled during active disease. Both conserved end residues are part of each CDR3. A D gene is named only where the DNA matches it firmly. A row's size may be missing; if present it is once, few, many or a size class.

J gene,clone size,V gene,D gene,CDR3 DNA,CDR3 protein
TRBJ2-7,NA,TRBV9,TRBD2,TGTGCCAGCAGCGCGGGACTAGCGGGAGGCGAGCAGTACTTC,CASSAGLAGGEQYF
TRBJ1-3,NA,TRBV10-1,NA,TGCGCCAGCAGTGCAGGAGGCTCTGGAAACACCATATATTTT,CASSAGGSGNTIYF
TRBJ1-4,once,TRBV2,NA,TGTGCCAGCAGTGTGGGGTCTCAGGGCGGGAGTGAAAAACTGTTTTTT,CASSVGSQGGSEKLFF
TRBJ2-2,NA,TRBV18,TRBD2,TGTGCCAGCTCGCGTCGGGGGGCGAACACCGGGGAGCTGTTTTTT,CASSRRGANTGELFF
TRBJ2-7,NA,TRBV24-1,TRBD1,TGTGCCACCAGTGATGACAGGGTTCCCTACGAGCAGTACTTC,CATSDDRVPYEQYF
TRBJ1-1,NA,TRBV6-5,TRBD1,TGTGCCAGCAGTTACGACAGGGCGGGGAGGACTGAAGCTTTCTTT,CASSYDRAGRTEAFF
TRBJ2-1,NA,TRBV5-1,TRBD2,TGCGCCAGCAGCTTGGTAGGGACTAGCACCAATGAGCAGTTCTTC,CASSLVGTSTNEQFF
TRBJ1-2,NA,TRBV9,NA,TGTGCCAGCAGCCCTGGACTGGAGATAGGAAATGGCTACACCTTC,CASSPGLEIGNGYTF
TRBJ1-2,NA,TRBV7-9,NA,TGTGCCAGCAGCGCCGTGGCGGGCTATGGCTACACCTTC,CASSAVAGYGYTF
TRBJ1-2,NA,TRBV25-1,NA,TGTGCCGGAAGGAGCTTTGGCTACACCTTC,CAGRSFGYTF
TRBJ2-5,NA,TRBV5-6,NA,TGTGCCAGCAGCTTGTGGGGGGGGCCGGAGACCCAGTACTTC,CASSLWGGPETQYF
TRBJ1-2,NA,TRBV29-1,TRBD1,TGCAGCGCCCTAGACAGGGGGCAAGACTATGGCTACACCTTC,CSALDRGQDYGYTF
TRBJ2-3,NA,TRBV4-1,TRBD2,TGCGCCAGCAGCCGCAATAGCGGGGGGGCAGATACGCAGTATTTT,CASSRNSGGADTQYF
TRBJ1-4,few,TRBV30,TRBD1,TGTGCCTGGAGTGCCGGGACAGGGAATCAGAAACTGTTTTTT,CAWSAGTGNQKLFF
TRBJ2-1,NA,TRBV4-2,NA,TGTGCCAGCAGCCAAGATTGGCACGTTAACAATGAGCAGTTCTTC,CASSQDWHVNNEQFF
TRBJ2-7,NA,TRBV12-3/TRBV12-4,TRBD1,TGTGCCACGCAGGGACAGGGAGACTACGAGCAGTACTTC,CATQGQGDYEQYF
TRBJ2-7,NA,TRBV3-1/TRBV3-2,NA,TGTGCCAGCAGCCCCCGGACACTCCCTTCCCACGAGCAGTACTTC,CASSPRTLPSHEQYF
TRBJ2-5,NA,TRBV5-1,NA,TGCGCCAGCAGCTGGAGGGAGCAAGAGACCCAGTACTTC,CASSWREQETQYF
TRBJ2-2,NA,TRBV19,NA,TGTGCCTCCACATTACATACCGGGTTAGGGGTCGGGGAGCTGTTTTTT,CASTLHTGLGVGELFF
TRBJ1-1,NA,TRBV28,TRBD1,TGTGCCAGCAGGGGGCCCCCGGGACAGGGGAGCACTGAAGCTTTCTTT,CASRGPPGQGSTEAFF
TRBJ2-3,NA,TRBV5-1,TRBD1,TGCGCCAGCAGCTTGGCTTGGACAGGGGCCGAAGATACGCAGTATTTT,CASSLAWTGAEDTQYF
TRBJ2-1,once,TRBV9,TRBD2,TGTGCCAGCAGCCCCCGCGGGAGGGCCGTCCATGAGCAGTTCTTC,CASSPRGRAVHEQFF
TRBJ2-2,once,TRBV29-1,TRBD2,TGCAGCGGAGCGGGGGGGCCGGACACCGGGGAGCTGTTTTTT,CSGAGGPDTGELFF
TRBJ1-6,NA,TRBV19,TRBD1,TGTGCCAGTAGTTCCGGGACAGGGGACTCACCCCTCCACTTT,CASSSGTGDSPLHF
TRBJ1-5,once,TRBV30,NA,TGTGCCTGGAGTGCTCCACGGGCCGCGGGAAATCAGCCCCAGCATTTT,CAWSAPRAAGNQPQHF
TRBJ1-1,NA,TRBV5-1,NA,TGCGCCAGCAGCTTGGAGCGGACAGCGAACACTGAAGCTTTCTTT,CASSLERTANTEAFF
TRBJ1-1,NA,TRBV30,TRBD1,TGTGCCTGGAGTGGGGGGACAGTACAAGCTTTCTTT,CAWSGGTVQAFF
TRBJ2-6,once,TRBV7-6,TRBD2,TGTGCCAGCAGCTTAGTTTTGAGCGGGAGGGGATCCGGCGTCCTGACTTTC,CASSLVLSGRGSGVLTF
TRBJ2-7,NA,TRBV27,TRBD1,TGTGCCAGCGCCCTGGACAGGGGAACCTACGAGCAGTACTTC,CASALDRGTYEQYF
TRBJ2-3,NA,TRBV9,TRBD2,TGTGCCAGCAGCTCCCGAGGCGGGAGGGCCCTAGATACGCAGTATTTT,CASSSRGGRALDTQYF
TRBJ1-6,NA,TRBV15,NA,TGTGCCACCAGCAGAGAGTCAGGGGCACCCCTCCACTTT,CATSRESGAPLHF
TRBJ2-5,NA,TRBV2,NA,TGTGCCAGCAGCCAGGGGTCGGGGGAGACCCAGTACTTC,CASSQGSGETQYF
TRBJ2-7,NA,TRBV6-1,TRBD1,TGTGCCAGCAGTGAAGGACAGGGAACCTACGAGCAGTACTTC,CASSEGQGTYEQYF
TRBJ2-1,NA,TRBV13,TRBD2,TGTGCCAGCAGCGAACCGACTAGCGACAATGAGCAGTTCTTC,CASSEPTSDNEQFF
TRBJ1-1,NA,TRBV2,TRBD1,TGTGCCAGCTCCAGGGGGATGAACACTGAAGCTTTCTTT,CASSRGMNTEAFF
TRBJ2-7,NA,TRBV6-5,TRBD1,TGTGCCAGCACCGGGACAGTCCCCTCCTACGAGCAGTACTTC,CASTGTVPSYEQYF
TRBJ1-1,NA,TRBV2,NA,TGTGCCAGCAATATGAACACTGAAGCTTTCTTT,CASNMNTEAFF
TRBJ2-4,NA,TRBV6-1,TRBD2,TGTGCCAGCAGTGAGTACGCCTTTAGCGGGACCTTGACTCAGTACTTC,CASSEYAFSGTLTQYF
TRBJ2-5,NA,TRBV18,TRBD2,TGTGCCAGCTCACATCCTAGCGGGGGGACAACACAAGAGACCCAGTACTTC,CASSHPSGGTTQETQYF
TRBJ2-2,NA,TRBV7-9,NA,TGTGCCAGCAGCTTAGGACTCGGGACCGGGGAGCTGTTTTTT,CASSLGLGTGELFF
TRBJ2-3,NA,TRBV7-9,NA,TGTGCCAGCAGCTTGCCAGAGCGGACGGGGGACCTTAGCACAGATACGCAGTATTTT,CASSLPERTGDLSTDTQYF
TRBJ2-2,NA,TRBV7-6,TRBD1,TGTGCCAGCAGCCAGGGACAGCTGAACACCGGGGAGCTGTTTTTT,CASSQGQLNTGELFF
TRBJ2-7,once,TRBV6-5,NA,TGTGCCAGCAGAGGAGCCTCCTACGAGCAGTACTTC,CASRGASYEQYF
TRBJ1-5,NA,TRBV29-1,TRBD1,TGCAGGGAGCCGACAGGGAGTCCCCGATATAGCAATCAGCCCCAGCATTTT,CREPTGSPRYSNQPQHF
TRBJ2-3,once,TRBV9,NA,TGTGCCAGCAGCCGAAGACTTAGCTCAGATACGCAGTATTTT,CASSRRLSSDTQYF
TRBJ2-3,NA,TRBV19,NA,TGTGCCAGTAGTATAGTTGGGGGCAGCACAGATACGCAGTATTTT,CASSIVGGSTDTQYF
TRBJ2-7,NA,TRBV5-8,NA,TGTGCCAGCAGCTTGCGGGGAATCTACGAGCAGTACTTC,CASSLRGIYEQYF